This T cell receptor beta chain was sequenced in a study of shared clonotypes between healthy human individuals (dated by TCRdb to 2019 to 2021). Background for the entire study: Three men and a couple of women, aged 18 to 49 years, made up the cohort. Per donor, three plates each were used for CD4 naive and CD4 memory, two for CD8 naive, and one for CD8 memory. Leukapheresis yielded between about 0.94 and 9 billion PBMCs per donor. Blood TCR repertoires of roughly 5 healthy adults were deeply sequenced to estimate repertoire size and the extent of clonotype sharing between individuals. Different laboratories and diverse techniques were used to prepare libraries and sequence TCR repertoires, to increase sequencing depth and limit assay-specific biases. Here is what the overall study found, with its caveats: Sharing across a handful of donors was observed for roughly 5.4% of naive CD4, 3.5% of naive CD8, over 2% of memory CD4, and approximately 0.41% of memory CD8 clonotypes. Even with the large sequencing depth, rarefaction of the sorted-subset datasets indicated that sequencing was incomplete. Naive subsets generally had larger estimated clonotype richness than memory subsets. Compared with non-shared clonotypes, clonotypes shared by all four sorted-subset donors had higher generation probabilities. Sampling was limited to blood, and TCR repertoires in tissue likely differ from TCR repertoires in blood. Pairwise subsampling led to the expectation that sequencing depth would affect the degree of clonotype sharing among donors. Because the study included a small number of donors, the genetic and exposure-history diversity represented was limited.

The donors were healthy, HIV-negative adults with no recently reported acute infections or vaccinations. Every donor was a Caucasian adult residing in Nashville, Tennessee, USA. CD4+ T cells were enriched through magnetic negative selection, after which naive cells were positively selected on CD45RA and the remaining negative fraction served as the memory subset. Blood was collected by leukapheresis, and PBMCs were isolated by Ficoll-Histopaque density gradient centrifugation and then cryopreserved in liquid nitrogen vapor phase. Analytical flow cytometry was used to check the purity and quantity of each magnetically sorted T cell population. From each sorted fraction, genomic DNA was isolated and quantified by UV absorbance on a Nanodrop 2000c. Using the deep immunoSEQ assay, TCR CDR3 regions were amplified from genomic DNA by multiplex PCR. Genomic DNA extracted from each cell subset was distributed evenly over all wells of several immunoSEQ 96-well plates, and each plate served as one replicate. For sorted subsets, 200 to 250 ng of genomic DNA, equivalent to 25,000 to 35,000 T cell genomes, went into each replicate PCR. The purified libraries were quantified using a Qubit 3.0 fluorometer, sized with a Bioanalyzer 2100, and then quantified again using the KAPA Library Quantification kit. Every immunoSEQ 96-well plate was sequenced on a dedicated single-read 150-cycle Illumina NextSeq 550 flow cell. Under the source paper's analysis protocol: The immunoSEQ output contained only junctional sequences without quality scores, so filtering could not match that applied to full-length reads. To assign V/J genes and CDR3, sequences were annotated against IMGT germline references using PyIR, a Python wrapper for IgBLAST v1.9. Reads with weak V/J assignments (E-value above 1e-6), missing CDR3, stop codons, out-of-frame junctions, or ambiguous translated residues were removed. A V3J clonotype was defined by an identical inferred V gene, J gene, and CDR3 amino acid sequence. Percentage overlap between repertoires was computed as shared unique clonotypes divided by the size of the smaller repertoire. Three approaches were used to assess repertoire richness: RTK rarefaction, the Chao1 estimator, and Recon v2.1 estimates of unobserved clonotypes. For all TCRbeta clonotypes obtained by the gDNA method from four donors, generation probabilities were computed with OLGA. Not all clones reach the TCRdb copy of this immuneACCESS table, which keeps in-frame sequences only. Checked studies attribute under half of the gap to unresolved V genes and leave the rest unexplained. That table gives V, J and clone size, and the DNA gave D and trimming. This sample gives some 2,000,000 clones in total; 85% to 95% of them show up just once. The top ten clones comprise 0.13% of the sample.

The CDR3 sequence holds 15 residues, the cysteine and phenylalanine included. The kept DNA is CDR3 alone, 45 bases in frame from the first base. The junction carries 15 bases between V and J, which are trimmed by 5 bases and 2 bases respectively. The germline V gene gives CDR1 as SGHAT and CDR2 as FQNNGV. As regards this clone: Its antigen target is currently unknown. One base away there is no much larger clone; base qualities are not given.

This clonotype was obtained from a man younger than 35 in good health. Sequenced sample: naive CD4+ T cells sorted from blood. The sample's cell subset or site label is to be understood as: CD45RA+ positively selected. The sequence joins TRBV11-2 to TRBJ2-5; the D gene cannot be named for sure. The CDR3 sequence is CASSPNSKGQETQYF. The bases read TGTGCCAGCAGCCCCAATTCTAAGGGTCAAGAGACCCAGTACTTC.